This T cell receptor (beta chain) was retrieved from a study of shared clonotypes between healthy human individuals. The study, taken as a whole, reports: Sharing across four donors was highest in naive CD4 (about 5%) and lowest in memory CD8 (roughly 0.4%).

Sequencing used immunoSEQ multiplex PCR; TCRdb keeps in-frame clones, though not all of them. The sample consists of 730,000 or so clones, 60% to 80% of them appearing once. Per the germline V gene, CDR1 is MNHEY and CDR2 is SVGAGI. This CDR3 is built from 11 residues. The V segment lost 5 bases and the J segment 15 bases; nucleotides outside the gene matches: 5. Points on this clone: Its cognate antigen is unknown.

Donors were healthy HIV-negative adults without recent acute infections or vaccinations. The sequenced material came from memory CD4+ T cells sorted from blood. The subset was: CD45RA-negative fraction. The TCR was taken from a woman in her thirties in good health. The J gene is TRBJ2-1, the V gene TRBV6-5; TRBD1 matches at 9 bases. CDR3: CASSAGTGLFF. The CDR3 DNA is TGTGCCAGCAGTGCCGGGACAGGGCTGTTCTTC.